Below, one TCR beta chain is given with its context. Trimming removed 2 bases at V and 5 bases at J, with 13 bases between. CDR3 length: 15 residues. Germline CDR1 SGHDN, CDR2 FVKESK. This specimen belongs to a study of blood T cell repertoires in COVID-19. The overall study: The study drew acute and convalescent COVID-19 samples from the United States, Italy and Spain. The cDNA or gDNA used as material had been derived from T cells, B-cell-depleted T cells, or PBMCs.

Authors' methods: Quantification of nucleated cells was approximated via reference gene primer amplification. Here immunoSEQ multiplex PCR was the method, and the copy in TCRdb shows in-frame clones only, minus some. V, J and clone size were drawn from that table, and D and trimming were deduced from the DNA. Among more than 40,000 clones listed, approximately 84% were seen once. This receptor was obtained from a man over 45 with active COVID-19. The gene calls are TRBV14 and TRBJ2-1, with a weak D call TRBD1 (5 bases). Source material: peripheral blood. The CDR3 DNA sequence: TGTGCCAGCAGCCAACGACAGACCTTTGACAATGAGCAGTTCTTC. Amino acid sequence: CASSQRQTFDNEQFF.